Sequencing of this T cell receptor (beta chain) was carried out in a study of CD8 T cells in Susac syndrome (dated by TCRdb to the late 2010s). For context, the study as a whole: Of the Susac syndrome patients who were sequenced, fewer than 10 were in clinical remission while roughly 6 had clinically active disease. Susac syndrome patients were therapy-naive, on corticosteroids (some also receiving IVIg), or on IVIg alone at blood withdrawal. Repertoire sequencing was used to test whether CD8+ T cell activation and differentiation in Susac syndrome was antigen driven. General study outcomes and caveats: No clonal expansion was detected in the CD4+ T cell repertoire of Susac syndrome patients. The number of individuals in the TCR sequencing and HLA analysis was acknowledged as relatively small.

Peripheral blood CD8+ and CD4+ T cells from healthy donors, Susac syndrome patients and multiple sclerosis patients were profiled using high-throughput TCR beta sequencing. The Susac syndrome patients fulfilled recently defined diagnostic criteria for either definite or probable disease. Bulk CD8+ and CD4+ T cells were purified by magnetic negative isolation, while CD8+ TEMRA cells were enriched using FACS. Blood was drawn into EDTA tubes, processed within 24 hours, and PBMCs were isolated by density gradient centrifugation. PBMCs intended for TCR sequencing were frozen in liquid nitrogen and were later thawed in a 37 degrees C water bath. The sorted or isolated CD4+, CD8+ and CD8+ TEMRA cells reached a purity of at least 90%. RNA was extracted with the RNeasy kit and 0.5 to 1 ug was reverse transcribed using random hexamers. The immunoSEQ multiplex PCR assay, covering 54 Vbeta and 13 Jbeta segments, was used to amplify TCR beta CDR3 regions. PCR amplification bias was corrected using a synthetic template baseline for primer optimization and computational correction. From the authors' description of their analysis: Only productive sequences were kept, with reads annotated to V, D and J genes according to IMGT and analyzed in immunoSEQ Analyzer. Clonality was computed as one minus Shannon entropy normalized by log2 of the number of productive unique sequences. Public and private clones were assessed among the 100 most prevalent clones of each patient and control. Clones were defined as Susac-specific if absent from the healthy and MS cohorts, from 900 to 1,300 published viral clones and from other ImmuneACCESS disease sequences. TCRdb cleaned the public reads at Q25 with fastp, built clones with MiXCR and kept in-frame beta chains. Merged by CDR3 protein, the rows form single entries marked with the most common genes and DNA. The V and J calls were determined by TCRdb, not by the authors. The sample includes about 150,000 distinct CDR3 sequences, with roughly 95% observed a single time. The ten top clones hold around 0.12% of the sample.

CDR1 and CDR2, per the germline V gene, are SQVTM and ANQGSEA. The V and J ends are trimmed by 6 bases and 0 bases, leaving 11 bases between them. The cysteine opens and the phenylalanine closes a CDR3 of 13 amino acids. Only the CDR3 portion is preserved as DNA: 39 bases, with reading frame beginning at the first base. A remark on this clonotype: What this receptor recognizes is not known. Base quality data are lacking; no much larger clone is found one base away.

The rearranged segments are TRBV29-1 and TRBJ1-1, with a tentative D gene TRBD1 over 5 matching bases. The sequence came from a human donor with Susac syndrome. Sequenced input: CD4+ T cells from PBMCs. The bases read TGCAGCGTCCGGACAACCATGAACACTGAAGCTTTCTTT. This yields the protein CSVRTTMNTEAFF.